One sample yielded the 13 T cell receptor beta chains listed below, sequenced in a study of blood T cell repertoires in COVID-19. Method: immunoSEQ multiplex PCR; TCRdb's copy keeps in-frame clones and lacks some. This sample has some 250,000 clones, with around 81% found just once. Sequencing was done on a sample of peripheral blood. These receptors originate from a woman aged 60-75 years with active or convalescent COVID-19.

The rearrangement joins TRBV7-9 to TRBJ1-1, with 7 bases that match TRBD1. The ends lost 1 base at V and 12 bases at J; junction bases unmatched: 8. The length of the CDR3 is 13 residues. Germline CDR1 reads SEHNR; CDR2 reads FQNEAQ (reference sequence). The CDR3 DNA is TGTGCCAGCAGCTTAGGGCAGGGGGAGAAAACTTTCTTT. It encodes CASSLGQGEKTFF.

This clone came up once. The rearrangement uses TRBV27 and TRBJ1-5; TRBD1 agrees at 9 bases. Looked up from germline, CDR1 is MNHEY and CDR2 is SMNVEV (reference sequence). This CDR3 spans 17 amino acids. Trimming at V came to 6 bases and at J to 3 bases, leaving 12 bases not matched to a gene. The CDR3 DNA reads TGTGCCAGCAGCCTCAAACCGGGACAGGGCACCAATCAGCCCCAGCATTTT. It encodes CASSLKPGQGTNQPQHF.

The chain recombines TRBV6-5 with TRBJ1-5, with 10 bases fitting TRBD1. This CDR3 has 14 residues. V shed 6 bases and J 4 bases; nucleotides not matched to a gene: 3. Germline loops: CDR1 MNHEY, CDR2 SVGAGI. CDR3 region: CASRGTGVNQPQHF. In nucleotides, the CDR3 is TGTGCCAGCAGAGGGACAGGGGTAAATCAGCCCCAGCATTTT.

The V call is TRBV14, the J call TRBJ1-4; TRBD1 matches 7 bases. This CDR3 contains 18 residues. Germline CDR1 and CDR2: SGHDN and FVKESK. Trimming removed 1 base from V and 7 bases from J; junction bases left unmatched: 15. CDR3 nucleotides: TGTGCCAGCAGCCAAGGTGTACAGGGGCGCCTCACTTTTGAAAAACTGTTTTTT. Its protein product is CASSQGVQGRLTFEKLFF.

This clone was detected once. The V and J genes are TRBV18 and TRBJ2-3; D is perhaps TRBD1 (6 bases). This CDR3 comprises 16 residues. Trimming shortened V by 1 base and J by 1 base, and 12 bases separated the two germline ends. CDR1 is KGHSH and CDR2 is LQKENI in the germline V gene. This chain's CDR3 is CASSPRQVAGTDTQYF. For the CDR3, the DNA is TGTGCCAGCTCACCACGACAGGTAGCTGGCACAGATACGCAGTATTTT.

The V call is TRBV4-2, the J call TRBJ1-1; no clear D. V was shortened by 0 bases and J by 5 bases, with 13 bases between the two germline ends. The germline gives CDR1 LGHNA, CDR2 YNFKEQ. CDR3 length: 15 residues. The CDR3 is CASSQDWRVWTEAFF. CDR3 nucleotides: TGTGCCAGCAGCCAAGATTGGAGGGTATGGACTGAAGCTTTCTTT.

The chain links TRBV6-5 to TRBJ1-1; a weak D match, TRBD1 (5 bases). The CDR3 is made up of 14 amino acids. The V gene lost 6 bases and the J gene lost 3 bases, with 14 bases spanning the gap. The germline gives CDR1 MNHEY, CDR2 SVGAGI. The CDR3 DNA reads TGTGCCAGCAGGGCATGGGGAGGGGACACTGAAGCTTTCTTT. Translation: CASRAWGGDTEAFF.

The rearrangement uses TRBV9 and TRBJ1-3, with a weak D call TRBD1 (5 bases). Germline lookup yields CDR1 SGDLS and CDR2 YYNGEE. CDR3 length: 16 amino acids. Trimming shortened V by 0 bases and J by 2 bases, and 12 bases separated the two germline ends. CDR3 DNA sequence: TGTGCCAGCAGCGTAGCCCCGGCAGGGACTGGAAACACCATATATTTT. Its translation is CASSVAPAGTGNTIYF.

The chain combines TRBV6-1 with TRBJ1-1; D perhaps matches TRBD1 (6 bases). The V gene's germline CDR1 is MNHNS and CDR2 SASEGT. V was shortened by 1 base and J by 6 bases, with 21 bases between the two germline ends. The CDR3 runs 17 residues. CDR3 DNA sequence: TGTGCCAGCAGTGAAGGTGGGGCAGGGGTCGGTGCTCCTGAAGCTTTCTTT. This translates into CASSEGGAGVGAPEAFF.

The rearrangement joins TRBV7-9 to TRBJ2-3; no clear D. V lost 5 bases, J lost 3 bases, and 3 bases lay in between. Looked up from germline, CDR1 is SEHNR and CDR2 is FQNEAQ (reference sequence). The CDR3 has 11 residues. The CDR3 spells CASSPTDTQYF. DNA for the CDR3: TGTGCCAGCAGCCCTACAGATACGCAGTATTTT.

The chain couples TRBV18 to TRBJ1-1; D is ambiguous. Germline CDR1 and CDR2: KGHSH and LQKENI. The CDR3 extends over 15 amino acids. V lost 3 bases and J 0 bases, leaving 11 bases between the germline ends. CDR3 region: CASSPQQSLNTEAFF. DNA of the CDR3: TGTGCCAGCTCACCCCAACAGAGTTTGAACACTGAAGCTTTCTTT.

The chain uses TRBV29-1 and TRBJ1-2; TRBD1 matches 9 bases. This CDR3 region has 12 residues. The germline CDR1 and CDR2 sequences are SQVTM and ANQGSEA. With 7 bases clipped from V and 3 bases from J, the junction kept 3 bases outside the gene matches. CDR3 sequence (DNA): TGCAGCGCCTGGACAGGGGACTATGGCTACACCTTC. Amino acids: CSAWTGDYGYTF.

This clone was detected once. The V and J genes are TRBV30 and TRBJ2-1; D perhaps matches TRBD2 (7 bases). The CDR3 has 12 amino acids. CDR1 and CDR2 (germline): GTSNPN, SVGIG (reference sequence). Trimming removed 4 bases from V and 8 bases from J, with 12 bases in between. CDR3 in DNA: TGTGCCTGGACGTGGGGGGGCTATGAGCAGTTCTTC. This sequence encodes CAWTWGGYEQFF.